This T cell receptor beta chain was captured in a study of blood T cell repertoires in COVID-19. Generated by immunoSEQ multiplex PCR, the TCRdb table keeps only in-frame clones and is missing some. The table records roughly 140,000 clones, 87% of them present only once. Recovered participants had two consecutive negative NP/OP PCR tests, healthcare professional clearance, or symptom resolution. CDR3 length equals 16 residues. The ends lost 4 bases at V and 8 bases at J; junction bases unmatched: 15. CDR1 is MDHEN, CDR2 SYDVKM, per germline. This chain uses TRBV28 with TRBJ1-2; 8 bases are shared with TRBD1. This TCR derives from a man aged 60-69 years who had recovered from COVID-19. Specimen: PBMCs or T cells enriched from blood (not recorded which). As DNA, the CDR3 is TGTGCCAGCAGTTCCACGGGCCTTCAGGGGGCTTCGGGCTACACCTTC. Protein sequence: CASSSTGLQGASGYTF.